What follows describes a single T cell receptor beta chain. Which antigen it targets is not known. Nothing much larger sits one base from this clone, and base qualities are not available. Reading from cysteine to phenylalanine, the CDR3 counts 15 amino acids. The DNA shown is the 45-base CDR3, in frame from base 1. From a lookup of the germline V gene (reference sequence), CDR1 and CDR2 are MNHEY and SMNVEV. V sheds 4 bases and J sheds 7 bases, leaving 20 bases between their ends. The source of the sample is a study of radiation and T cells in renal cell carcinoma (dated by TCRdb to 2020 to 2021). Regarding the research as a whole: Samples came from a clinical trial, in which primary renal cell carcinomas received 15 Gy stereotactic body radiation therapy followed by nephrectomy 4 weeks later. In total, about 50 samples underwent TCR beta sequencing: some 25 tumors plus 27 peripheral blood samples. Across all 50 or so samples, several million unique CDR3 nucleotide sequences encoding about 2.4 million unique CDR3 amino acid sequences were identified. What the work shows at the level of the full study, not this receptor alone: In blood, the top tumor clonotypes increased from baseline to 2 weeks after radiation and then shrank by 4 weeks, which suggests a temporary expansion of tumor-resident clones. Because no pretreatment tumor biopsies were available, whether clonotypes were present in the tumor at baseline could not be determined. Dynamics of the blood repertoire were not tracked past 4 weeks after treatment. The single-armed trial design could not address effects of radiation dose or scheduling on the TCR repertoire.

This specimen's time point label, per the study, means: blood 2 weeks post-SBRT. The treatment or condition label of this sample denotes: 15 Gy SBRT to primary tumor, nephrectomy 4 weeks later. To follow tumor-enriched clonotypes, peripheral blood was collected serially from radiation-treated patients at baseline and again at 2 weeks and 4 weeks after SBRT. Every patient's renal cell carcinoma showed clear cell pathology. The QIAamp DNA Blood Mini Kit (Qiagen) was used to prepare genomic DNA for TCR sequencing. Samples were included in the analyses only if all quality control checks were passed. Following the manufacturer's recommendations, the immunoSEQ kit was used to generate TCR beta libraries from genomic DNA. Library preparation used a first multiplex PCR with proprietary primers, then a second PCR adding unique barcodes, with bead cleanups after each round. A kit-provided positive control reaction and a negative control reaction were included in every sample batch. The final libraries underwent checking on an Agilent 4200 TapeStation D1000 ScreenTape, volumetric pooling, and quantification by qPCR. Sequencing ran on an Illumina NextSeq500 with a MidOutput 150-cycle cartridge, using 156 Read1 and 15 Index1 cycles with kit custom primers. The pooled library was loaded at 0.9 to 1 pM, with an approximately 20% PhiX control spiked in. As for the authors' bioinformatics: Vendor-processed data were analyzed in R, and a clonotype was defined as all T cells sharing the same CDR3 nucleotide sequence. In the clone abundance analyses, frequencies in each sample were normalized to that sample's 10,000 most abundant clones. Public T cell clones, which averaged fewer than five per sample, were excluded before analysis. Tumor-enriched clonotypes and baseline blood-enriched clonotypes were defined as those with an abundance difference of at least 32-fold between compartments. Clonotypes expanded or contracted between blood time points were identified with a beta-binomial differential abundance model. The Baroni-Urbani and Buser coefficient was used to measure tumor-blood repertoire similarity, and groups were compared with two-tailed Wilcoxon tests in R. In TCRdb, the immuneACCESS table is reduced to in-frame sequences with V and J assigned. These tables do not hold every clone; where another copy was compared, an unresolved V gene accounts for under half, and the others remain unexplained. V, J and clone size are those of that table, while D and trimming were read from the DNA. The sample table contains approximately 75,000 clones; only one count was recorded for more than 75% of them. Of the sample, 5.5% to 7.5% is held by the ten largest clones.

This sample comprised blood, obtained from a patient whose treatment included radiotherapy and nephrectomy. The chain employs TRBV27 and TRBJ2-7, with a weak D call of TRBD1 (7 bases match). The origin of this receptor is a man between 60 and 75 years old with renal cell carcinoma. The CDR3 region: CASSSQGGGLREQYF. The sequenced DNA is TGTGCCAGCAGTTCGCAGGGGGGTGGGTTGAGGGAGCAGTACTTC.